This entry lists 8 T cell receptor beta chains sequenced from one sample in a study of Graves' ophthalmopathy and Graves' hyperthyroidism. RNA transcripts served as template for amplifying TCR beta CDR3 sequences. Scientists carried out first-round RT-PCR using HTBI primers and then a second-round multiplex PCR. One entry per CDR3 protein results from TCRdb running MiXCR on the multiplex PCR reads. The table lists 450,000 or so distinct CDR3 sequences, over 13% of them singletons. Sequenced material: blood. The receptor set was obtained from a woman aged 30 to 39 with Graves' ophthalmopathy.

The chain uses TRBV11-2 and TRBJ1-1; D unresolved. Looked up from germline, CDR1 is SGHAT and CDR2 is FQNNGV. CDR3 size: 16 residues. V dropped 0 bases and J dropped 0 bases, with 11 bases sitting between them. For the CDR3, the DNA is TGTGCCAGCAGCTTAGAAGTGCCACTTCTGAACACTGAAGCTTTCTTT. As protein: CASSLEVPLLNTEAFF.

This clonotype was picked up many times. The CDR3 here is CSARLAGGQEQYF. Here the CDR3 DNA reads TGCAGTGCTAGGCTAGCAGGAGGTCAGGAGCAGTACTTC. The chain employs TRBV20-1 and TRBJ2-7, with D possibly being TRBD2 (5 bases). The CDR3 is 13 amino acids. Germline lookup yields CDR1 DFQATT and CDR2 SNEGSKA (reference sequence). The V and J ends lost 3 bases and 7 bases respectively, with 16 bases between them.

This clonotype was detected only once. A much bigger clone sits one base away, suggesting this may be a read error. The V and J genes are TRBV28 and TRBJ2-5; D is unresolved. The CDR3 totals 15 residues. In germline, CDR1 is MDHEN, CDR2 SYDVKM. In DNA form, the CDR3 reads TGCGCCAGCAGCCCCCTACCTACCTCCCAAGAGATCCAGTACTTC. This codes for CASSPLPTSQEIQYF.

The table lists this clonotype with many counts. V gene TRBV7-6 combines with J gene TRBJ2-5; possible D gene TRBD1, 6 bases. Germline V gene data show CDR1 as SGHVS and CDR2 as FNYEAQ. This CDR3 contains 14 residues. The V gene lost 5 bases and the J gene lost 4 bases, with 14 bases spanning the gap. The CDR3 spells CASSHTGTGETQYF. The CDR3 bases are TGTGCCAGCAGCCATACAGGGACGGGAGAGACCCAGTACTTC.

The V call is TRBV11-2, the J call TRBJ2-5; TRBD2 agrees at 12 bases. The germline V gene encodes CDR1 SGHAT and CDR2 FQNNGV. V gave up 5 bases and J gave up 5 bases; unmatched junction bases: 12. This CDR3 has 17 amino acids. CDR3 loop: CASSPRTSGARGETQYF. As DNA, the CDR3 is TGTGCCAGCAGCCCTCGGACTAGCGGGGCAAGAGGGGAGACCCAGTACTTC. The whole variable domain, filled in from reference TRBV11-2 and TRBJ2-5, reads EAGVAQSPRYKIIEKRQSVAFWCNPISGHATLYWYQQILGQGPKLLIQFQNNGVVDDSQLPKDRFSAERLKGVDSTLKIQPAKLEDSAVYLCASSPRTSGARGETQYFGPGTRLLVL.

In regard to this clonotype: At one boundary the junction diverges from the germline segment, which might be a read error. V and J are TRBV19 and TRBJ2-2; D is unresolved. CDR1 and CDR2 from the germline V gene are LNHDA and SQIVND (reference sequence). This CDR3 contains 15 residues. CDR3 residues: CVSSPRLLGTGELFF. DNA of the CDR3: TGTGTCAGTAGTCCACGACTCCTGGGCACCGGGGAGCTGTTTTTT.

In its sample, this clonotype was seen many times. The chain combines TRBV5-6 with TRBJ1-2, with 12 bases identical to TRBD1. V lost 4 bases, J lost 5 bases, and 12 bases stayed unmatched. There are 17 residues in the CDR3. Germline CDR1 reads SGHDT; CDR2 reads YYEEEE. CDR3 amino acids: CASSATGTGGAWYGYTF. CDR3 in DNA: TGTGCCAGCAGCGCGACCGGGACAGGGGGCGCATGGTATGGCTACACCTTC.

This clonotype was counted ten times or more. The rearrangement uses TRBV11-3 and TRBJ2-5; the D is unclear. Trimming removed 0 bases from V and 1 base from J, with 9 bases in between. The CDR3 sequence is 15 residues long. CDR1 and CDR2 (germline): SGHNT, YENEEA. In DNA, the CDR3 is TGTGCCAGCAGCTTAGATCTAACCAGCCAAGAGACCCAGTACTTC. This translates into CASSLDLTSQETQYF.